One sample yielded the 18 T cell receptor beta chains listed below, sequenced in a study of human T cells and chemical hapten exposure. Time point in this sample: patch test 1, 2 weeks after DPC sensitization. Specified treatment: therapeutic diphenylcyclopropenone sensitization with weekly scalp DPC. Using its own MiXCR run on the RACE reads, TCRdb lists one record per CDR3 protein. The sample has some 81,000 distinct CDR3 sequences; roughly 7.6% are singletons. Sequenced material: whole blood, taken in connection with sensitization to the hapten diphenylcyclopropenone (DPC). These receptors were obtained from a woman in her thirties with alopecia areata. Some clones in this sample may be carry-over from other donors' samples.

The chain uses TRBV6-5 and TRBJ1-1; D possibly corresponds to TRBD1 (5 bases). Germline V gene data show CDR1 as MNHEY and CDR2 as SVGAGI. This CDR3 comprises 13 residues. V lost 4 bases and J 0 bases, leaving 6 bases between the germline ends. CDR3 protein: CASSWGMNTEAFF. In DNA form, the CDR3 reads TGTGCCAGCAGTTGGGGGATGAACACTGAAGCTTTCTTT.

This clonotype came up a few times. The chain combines TRBV30 with TRBJ2-3, with TRBD2 matching 10 bases. The CDR3 sequence is 15 residues long. Germline trimming cut 3 bases from V and 7 bases from J; bases unmatched to any gene: 10. Germline CDR1 and CDR2: GTSNPN and SVGIG (reference sequence). CDR3 sequence: CAWSLSSGGPNTQYF. CDR3 nucleotide sequence: TGTGCCTGGAGCCTCTCTAGCGGGGGCCCAAATACGCAGTATTTT. The whole variable domain, remainder taken from reference TRBV30 and TRBJ2-3, is SQTIHQWPATLVQPVGSPLSLECTVEGTSNPNLYWYRQAAGRGLQLLFYSVGIGQISSEVPQNLSASRPQDRQFILSSKKLLLSDSGFYLCAWSLSSGGPNTQYFGPGTRLTVL.

The chain links TRBV13 to TRBJ1-1; weak D call: TRBD1 (6 bases). The CDR3 loop spans 14 amino acids. The germline CDR1 and CDR2 sequences are PRHDT and FYEKMQ (reference sequence). Trimming took 5 bases from V and 4 from J, leaving 14 bases between them. Here the CDR3 DNA reads TGTGCCAGCAGCCCCAGGGGTGCGGGCACTGAAGCTTTCTTT. It codes for CASSPRGAGTEAFF.

This clonotype was detected a few times. Here the CDR3 DNA reads TGTGCCAGCAGCTTCAGGGGGCGAGGGGGGACTGAAGCTTTCTTT. Encoded protein: CASSFRGRGGTEAFF. The chain couples TRBV7-9 to TRBJ1-1, with 8 bases lining up with TRBD1. Trimming took 3 bases from V and 5 from J; bases not matched to a gene: 8. There are 15 residues in the CDR3. CDR1 is SEHNR, CDR2 FQNEAQ, per germline (reference sequence).

This clonotype was found once. This could be a read error, since a much larger clone is one nucleotide away. The chain is built from TRBV18 and TRBJ1-4; 7 bases are a match to TRBD1. Germline values: CDR1 KGHSH, CDR2 LQKENI. The CDR3 covers 15 residues. The junction had 5 bases not matched to a gene; V was cut back by 2 bases and J by 5 bases. CDR3 sequence: CASSPVGTVNEKLFF. CDR3 nucleotides: TGTGCCAGCTCACCAGTCGGGACAGTGAATGAAAAACTGTTTTTT. Full variable domain (outside the CDR3, taken from reference TRBV18 and TRBJ1-4): NAGVMQNPRHLVRRRGQEARLRCSPMKGHSHVYWYRQLPEEGLKFMVYLQKENIIDESGMPKERFSAEFPKEGPSILRIQQVVRGDSAAYFCASSPVGTVNEKLFFGSGTQLSVL.

This clonotype was counted a few times. V gene TRBV30 combines with J gene TRBJ1-5, with TRBD1 as a possible D gene (5 bases). This CDR3 spans 14 amino acids. The germline gives CDR1 GTSNPN, CDR2 SVGIG (reference sequence). Trimming removed 1 base from V and 4 bases from J, with 11 bases in between. CDR3 DNA sequence: TGTGCCTGGAGTGAGGGGCTGGGGAATCAGCCCCAGCATTTT. Protein sequence: CAWSEGLGNQPQHF.

In its sample, this clonotype was seen a few times. The chain couples TRBV10-3 to TRBJ2-3, with a weak D call TRBD2 (7 bases). Germline-derived CDR1 and CDR2 are ENHRY and SYGVKD. Trimming removed 4 bases from V and 1 base from J, with 9 bases in between. The CDR3 length is 14 residues. CDR3 in amino acids: CAISVGGGTDTQYF. The CDR3 nucleotides read TGTGCCATCAGTGTAGGGGGGGGCACAGATACGCAGTATTTT.

This clonotype turned up a few times. V gene TRBV15 combines with J gene TRBJ1-5; TRBD1 aligns across 7 bases. Germline-derived CDR1 and CDR2 are LNHNV and YYDKDF (reference sequence). The J segment lost 4 bases and the V segment lost 1 base, leaving 10 bases of the junction unmatched. This CDR3 has 17 amino acids. The CDR3 DNA follows: TGTGCCACCAGCAGAGGACAGGGTCCTCCACGTAATCAGCCCCAGCATTTT. This codes for CATSRGQGPPRNQPQHF. The whole variable domain, remainder taken from reference TRBV15 and TRBJ1-5, is DAMVIQNPRYQVTQFGKPVTLSCSQTLNHNVMYWYQQKSSQAPKLLFHYYDKDFNNEADTPDNFQSRRPNTSFCFLDIRSPGLGDTAMYLCATSRGQGPPRNQPQHFGDGTRLSIL.

Ten or more counts support this clonotype. The chain is built from TRBV5-6 and TRBJ1-6, with D tentatively TRBD1 (5 bases). Germline V gene lookup returns CDR1 SGHDT and CDR2 YYEEEE. This CDR3 spans 15 amino acids. V dropped 0 bases and J dropped 5 bases, with 9 bases sitting between them. The CDR3 bases are TGTGCCAGCAGCTTGGAGGGGTCTGATAATTCACCCCTCCACTTT. This translates into CASSLEGSDNSPLHF.

This clonotype came up many times. This chain links TRBV5-1 with TRBJ1-4; TRBD1 agrees at 9 bases. The CDR3 sequence is 15 residues long. Trimming at V came to 4 bases and at J to 8 bases, leaving 9 bases not matched to a gene. Germline values: CDR1 SGHRS, CDR2 YFSETQ. CDR3 coding DNA: TGCGCCAGCAGCCCAAGGACAGGGGAATTCGAAAAACTGTTTTTT. Its translation: CASSPRTGEFEKLFF.

At least ten counts were recorded for this clonotype. The chain is built from TRBV12-3 or TRBV12-4 and TRBJ2-4; 8 nucleotides align to TRBD1. The CDR3 totals 18 residues. The junction had 13 bases not matched to a gene; V was cut back by 6 bases and J by 0 bases. CDR3 DNA sequence: TGTGCCAGCAGCCACCCAGGGGGCAGGGCCCTAGCCAAAAACATTCAGTACTTC. Translating gives CASSHPGGRALAKNIQYF.

This clonotype was seen at least ten times. J is TRBJ1-6 and V is TRBV5-4; D remains unclear. This CDR3 contains 14 residues. Trimming cost V 4 bases and J 7 bases, with 12 bases left between them. Germline lookup yields CDR1 SGHNT and CDR2 YYREEE (reference sequence). The CDR3, as DNA: TGTGCCAGCAGCCCGGACGGTATGAATTCACCCCTCCACTTT. Its translation: CASSPDGMNSPLHF.

This clonotype was observed many times. The V gene is TRBV29-1, the J gene TRBJ1-2; 7 bases are a match to TRBD1. V gave up 5 bases and J gave up 4 bases; unmatched junction bases: 4. The germline CDR1 and CDR2 sequences are SQVTM and ANQGSEA. The CDR3 is 12 amino acids. The chain's CDR3 is CSVWDRGYGYTF. Here the CDR3 DNA reads TGCAGCGTTTGGGACAGAGGCTATGGCTACACCTTC.

This clonotype was observed a handful of times. The chain couples TRBV12-3 or TRBV12-4 to TRBJ1-2, with a possible D match to TRBD1 (5 bases). This CDR3 region has 13 residues. V was cut by 4 bases and J by 8 bases, with 14 bases left in between. The DNA for the CDR3 is TGTGCCAGCAGTTGTGGAGGGGCGGGCGGCTACACCTTC. Amino acid sequence: CASSCGGAGGYTF.

This clonotype was observed a few times. The chain combines TRBV20-1 with TRBJ2-7; D unresolved. The CDR3 covers 13 residues. Germline V gene data show CDR1 as DFQATT and CDR2 as SNEGSKA (reference sequence). Trimming left V 4 bases short and J 6 bases short, with 16 bases between. CDR3 protein: CSAMVGRVGEQYF. Here the CDR3 DNA reads TGCAGTGCTATGGTGGGCCGTGTTGGCGAGCAGTACTTC.

This clonotype has more than one count but fewer than ten. The V and J genes are TRBV2 and TRBJ1-2; 9 bases map to TRBD1. The CDR3 loop spans 13 amino acids. Germline V gene sequence: CDR1 SNHLY, CDR2 FYNNEI. With 6 bases clipped from V and 6 bases from J, the junction kept 5 bases outside the gene matches. The CDR3 reads CASRKGQGDGYTF. The CDR3 coding sequence is TGTGCCAGCAGGAAGGGACAGGGTGATGGCTACACCTTC. The complete variable domain, with remaining parts taken from reference TRBV2 and TRBJ1-2, reads EPEVTQTPSHQVTQMGQEVILRCVPISNHLYFYWYRQILGQKVEFLVSFYNNEISEKSEIFDDQFSVERPDGSNFTLKIRSTKLEDSAMYFCASRKGQGDGYTFGSGTRLTVV.

The CDR3 sequence: CASSLGDRANTEAFF. Here the CDR3 DNA reads TGTGCCAGCAGCTTAGGGGACAGGGCGAACACTGAAGCTTTCTTT. J is TRBJ1-1 and V is TRBV13; 8 bases map to TRBD1. Looked up from germline, CDR1 is PRHDT and CDR2 is FYEKMQ (reference sequence). J was trimmed by 1 base and V by 0 bases; bases with no gene match: 1. The CDR3 has 15 amino acids.

As for this clonotype: Since a much larger clone is just one base distant, this may be a read error. The chain employs TRBV4-2 and TRBJ1-5; 11 bases match TRBD1. Germline values: CDR1 LGHNA, CDR2 YNFKEQ. This CDR3 is built from 18 residues. The J segment lost 0 bases and the V segment lost 1 base, leaving 5 bases of the junction unmatched. The CDR3 coding sequence is TGTGCCAGCAGCCAAGTGGGACAGGGGGGTGGTAGCAATCAGCCCCAGCATTTT. It translates to CASSQVGQGGGSNQPQHF.